The entry below describes one TCR beta chain. Its antigen remains unidentified. The sample originates from a study of monozygotic twins with inflammatory bowel disease (dated by TCRdb to between 2017 and 2020). With regard to the full study: In total, around 28 monozygotic twin pairs made up the full study: 19 Danish pairs, all IBD-discordant, plus nine German pairs, of which four were IBD-concordant and five were IBD-discordant. Disease-associated traits were sought mainly through comparisons between IBD patients and their genetically identical healthy co-twins within discordant pairs. Each individual had, on average, about 151 000 unique TCRalpha sequences and 181 000 unique TCRbeta sequences available for analysis.

From each donor, a roughly 2.7 ml peripheral blood sample was collected into PAXgene tubes and kept at -80 degrees C. Without any T cell sorting, total RNA was extracted from whole blood using the PAXgene blood miRNA kit on an automated QIAcube. Peripheral blood from monozygotic twin pairs who were concordant or discordant for inflammatory bowel disease underwent deep TCRalpha and TCRbeta repertoire profiling using unique molecular barcoding. Smoking habits were recorded for all twin pairs, with individuals classified as current, former or never smokers. Its CDR3 holds 13 amino acids, cysteine through phenylalanine. Only the protein is available. The germline V gene (reference sequence) sets CDR1 to DFQATT and CDR2 to SNEGSKA. The library was obtained by 5' RACE. Preparation of each TCR library used approximately 3,500 ng of total RNA. For each sample, cDNA synthesis with SMARTScribe reverse transcriptase was split into eight separate reactions. During cDNA synthesis, unique molecular identifiers containing a 6-nucleotide sample barcode were introduced by template switching. Amplification of TCRalpha and TCRbeta cDNA involved two nested PCRs of roughly 16 and 10 cycles, and each PCR was followed by bead purification. Before amplification, the cDNA was treated with uracil DNA-glycosylase and purified using the QIAquick PCR purification kit. In the second PCR, Illumina TruSeq-compatible adapters and sample-specific barcodes were added. TapeStation and Qubit were used to check library quality and concentration, and 5 to 6.5 ng of each library went into the pool. The pooled libraries were sequenced with 2 x 100 bp reads and custom sequencing primers on an Illumina HiSeq2500 single-index Rapid Run. Per the source publication's procedure: MiGEC version 1.2.6 was used for UMI-based consensus assembly to correct PCR and sequencing errors. MiXCR version 2.1.1 was used for V(D)J alignment, clonotype assembly and CDR3 extraction. To normalise gene usage, clonotype sharing and MAIT/NKT TCR abundance, the top 1000, 10 000 and 20 000 clonotypes in each sample were analysed. After downsampling to 27 000 UMIs, diversity was calculated as the inverse Simpson index using the vegan R package. Statistical testing used paired Mann-Whitney U tests on the discordant twin pairs and applied Benjamini-Hochberg correction for multiple testing. One entry per CDR3 protein sequence results from the TCRdb reprocessing of the reads, with DNA left out. The V and J calls shown here were made by TCRdb, not taken from the authors' results. This sample's clone table shows under 200,000 distinct CDR3 sequences. The ten largest make up 2.8% of the sample.

Results the study describes overall, beyond this receptor: Measured by the inverse Simpson index, TCRbeta repertoire diversity was lower in IBD patients than in their healthy co-twins. The analysis was unable to tell apart different T cell subtypes. Concordant and discordant twins showed no difference in repertoire similarity, possibly because of limited statistical power. No single strong signal or clonotype linked to IBD turned up in the results, so the idea that one exists was not supported. Differing immunosuppressive treatments among patients may have added background noise and inter-individual variability to the repertoires. Fewer clonotypes were shared with other individuals by IBD patients than by healthy twins, most markedly in patients showing signs of disease activity.

The clonotype comes from a human donor with ulcerative colitis or Crohn's disease, or a healthy co-twin of an affected twin (not recorded which). The chain links TRBV20-1 with TRBJ2-5. Material: blood. The CDR3 reads as follows: CSASEGSQETQYF.